This T cell receptor (beta chain) was obtained from a study of T cell responses to AZD1222 COVID-19 vaccine. Study as a whole: Second-dose intervals of approximately 4 or approximately 12 weeks were pooled. Study-wide findings and caveats: The donors showed a predominance of white British ancestry and of females, with possible underestimation of clonal diversity. Sampling that yielded the repertoires occurred only after the peak T cell response. Baseline antibody screening turned up just a handful of seropositive AZD1222 recipients.

On this clone itself: Antigen: not known.

The assay was immunoSEQ multiplex PCR, and TCRdb's table has in-frame clones only and misses some. The table includes around 94,000 clones, about 88% detected once. The CDR3 is 16 residues long. The germline gives CDR1 SEHNR, CDR2 FQNEAQ (reference sequence). Trimming removed 5 bases at V and 1 base at J, with 18 bases between. The clonotype comes from an adult in good health. The sample here was peripheral blood, taken on day 0 of AZD1222 vaccination. The chain uses TRBV7-9 and TRBJ2-7; a weak D match, TRBD1 (5 bases). DNA of the CDR3: TGTGCCAGCAGCCCCCGACCGGGCAGGGTGTCCTACGAGCAGTACTTC. Protein product: CASSPRPGRVSYEQYF.